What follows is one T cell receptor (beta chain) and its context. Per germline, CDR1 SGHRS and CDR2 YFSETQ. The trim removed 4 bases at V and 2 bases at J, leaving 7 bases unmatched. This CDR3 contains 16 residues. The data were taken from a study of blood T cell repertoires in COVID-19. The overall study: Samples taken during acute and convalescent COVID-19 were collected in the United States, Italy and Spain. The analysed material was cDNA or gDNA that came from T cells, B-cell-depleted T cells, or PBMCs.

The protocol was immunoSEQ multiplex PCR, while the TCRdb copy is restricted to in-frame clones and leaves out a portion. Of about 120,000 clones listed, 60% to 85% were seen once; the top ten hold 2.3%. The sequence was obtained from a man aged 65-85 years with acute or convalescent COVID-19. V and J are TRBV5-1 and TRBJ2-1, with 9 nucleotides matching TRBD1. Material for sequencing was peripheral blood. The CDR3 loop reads CASSARTGAAYNEQFF. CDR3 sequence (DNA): TGCGCCAGCAGCGCCCGGACAGGGGCCGCCTACAATGAGCAGTTCTTC.